This T cell receptor beta chain was profiled in a study of blood T cell repertoires in COVID-19. Measured with immunoSEQ multiplex PCR; TCRdb has only the in-frame clones, and not every one. The sample records some 45,000 clones, about four fifths being singletons. This CDR3 spans 15 amino acids. Per the germline V gene, CDR1 is MNHNS and CDR2 is SASEGT. Trimming took off 2 bases at V and 0 bases at J, with 11 bases between the two ends. This chain connects TRBV6-1 to TRBJ2-7, with D possibly being TRBD2 (6 bases). What was sequenced was peripheral blood. This sequence was found in a human donor in a cohort sampled during active COVID-19. The CDR3 loop is CASSEFAGSSYEQYF. The CDR3 DNA follows: TGTGCCAGCAGTGAATTTGCGGGGAGCTCCTACGAGCAGTACTTC.